This TCR beta chain came from a study of T cell clones after liver transplantation. This CDR3 comprises 14 residues. Germline CDR1 reads SGDLS; CDR2 reads YYNGEE. Trimming pared 1 base from V and 2 bases from J, leaving 8 bases between. Data came from immunoSEQ multiplex PCR; TCRdb stores just in-frame clones and leaves some out. The sample includes 20,000 to 30,000 clones, 55% to 70% of them seen just once. Sequencing used CD4+ T cells from blood, obtained before liver transplant. The chain couples TRBV9 to TRBJ2-3; D ambiguous. This TCR derives from a human donor who received a liver transplant. The CDR3 is CASSVSRHTDTQYF. DNA of the CDR3: TGTGCCAGCAGCGTATCAAGACACACAGATACGCAGTATTTT.